These 24 T cell receptor beta chains were all obtained from the same sample, sequenced in a study of Ad26.COV2.S vaccination and SARS-CoV-2 variants. Some clones are missing from TCRdb's copy, which holds only in-frame ones; the method was immunoSEQ multiplex PCR. The profile shows hundreds of thousands of clones, around 87% of them singletons. Treatment of the sample: over 15 received Ad26.COV2.S at low or high dose, single or two shots; a few received placebo; per-sample allocation not given. The samples date from day 63 after the first vaccine or placebo injection. Material: peripheral blood, obtained in a trial of Ad26.COV2.S vaccine versus placebo. All receptors derive from a person between 18 and 65 years old who received the Ad26.COV2.S COVID-19 vaccine or a placebo.

This chain joins TRBV14 and TRBJ1-2; no definite D call. Germline CDR1 SGHDN, CDR2 FVKESK. The CDR3 sequence is 15 residues long. V was shortened by 4 bases and J by 8 bases, with 20 bases between the two germline ends. The CDR3 DNA reads as TGTGCCAGCAGCCCTAGACCCGATGGGGTAAAGGGCTACACCTTC. It codes for CASSPRPDGVKGYTF.

The rearrangement links TRBV7-9 to TRBJ2-4; 11 nucleotides align to TRBD1. This CDR3 region has 16 residues. Germline V gives CDR1 SEHNR, CDR2 FQNEAQ (reference sequence). V dropped 11 bases and J dropped 1; count of bases not matched to a gene: 10. The CDR3 coding sequence is TGTGCCGGACAGGGGGCGCTTGTCGGTGCCAAAAACATTCAGTACTTC. It yields the protein CAGQGALVGAKNIQYF.

The V gene is TRBV19, the J gene TRBJ2-7, with TRBD2 matching over 14 bases. V was clipped by 6 bases and J by 0 bases; unmatched bases: 7. The CDR3 has 17 amino acids. Germline V lookup: CDR1 LNHDA, CDR2 SQIVND (reference sequence). The CDR3 spells CASSRTSGRRPSYEQYF. As DNA, the CDR3 is TGTGCCAGTAGCCGGACTAGCGGGAGGCGCCCCTCCTACGAGCAGTACTTC.

The gene calls are TRBV3-1 (or the pseudogene TRBV3-2) and TRBJ1-2; TRBD1 matches at 12 bases. With V trimmed by 4 bases and J by 4 bases, 4 bases remained unmatched. Germline loops: CDR1 LGHDT, CDR2 YNNKEL (reference sequence). This CDR3 is 15 amino acids long. The CDR3 reads CASSPRDRGPYGYTF. CDR3 bases: TGTGCCAGCAGCCCGAGGGACAGGGGGCCCTATGGCTACACCTTC.

The rearrangement uses TRBV21-1 and TRBJ1-6. TRBV21-1 is described as a pseudogene. There are 15 residues in the CDR3. The CDR3 spells CASSKDGGSHSPLHF. Here the CDR3 DNA reads TGTGCCAGCAGCAAAGACGGGGGGTCCCATTCACCCCTCCACTTT.

The gene calls are TRBV25-1 and TRBJ1-4, with a weak D call TRBD1 (6 bases). Per germline, CDR1 MGHDK and CDR2 SYGVNS. The CDR3 has 14 amino acids. V lost 6 bases and J lost 6, with 14 bases in between. The CDR3, as DNA: TGTGCCAGCAGCGAGGCGACAGGCGATGAAAAACTGTTTTTT. It codes for CASSEATGDEKLFF.

The V gene is TRBV28, the J gene TRBJ1-2; D is undetermined. V was trimmed by 7 bases and J by 1 base, leaving 7 bases between them. CDR1 is MDHEN and CDR2 is SYDVKM in the germline V gene. The CDR3 consists of 12 residues. This chain's CDR3 is CASTLGNYGYTF. The CDR3 DNA reads TGTGCCAGCACCCTAGGTAACTATGGCTACACCTTC.

CDR3 residues: CASSLSAGTSRDTQYF. In DNA, the CDR3 is TGTGCCAGCAGCTTGTCCGCGGGGACAAGCAGGGATACGCAGTATTTT. The V and J genes are TRBV11-2 and TRBJ2-3, with D perhaps TRBD1 or TRBD2 (6 bases each). The CDR3 extends over 16 amino acids. V was trimmed by 3 bases and J by 6 bases, leaving 19 bases between them. CDR1 and CDR2 (germline): SGHAT, FQNNGV.

The sample holds a few counts of this clone. V and J are TRBV6-5 and TRBJ1-2; D unclear. CDR3 length: 14 residues. Germline assignment: CDR1 MNHEY and CDR2 SVGAGI. V gave up 7 bases and J gave up 4 bases, with 16 bases separating them. The CDR3 DNA reads as TGTGCCAGCACCCCTACGGTCGGCAGCTATGGCTACACCTTC. Encoded protein: CASTPTVGSYGYTF.

The V call is TRBV7-2, the J call TRBJ2-3, with 7 bases aligning to TRBD2. In germline, CDR1 is SGHTA, CDR2 FQGNSA. The CDR3 spans 15 residues. V dropped 7 bases and J dropped 0; count of bases not matched to a gene: 7. CDR3 loop: CASKKASGSTDTQYF. The DNA of the CDR3 is TGTGCCAGCAAAAAGGCTAGCGGAAGCACAGATACGCAGTATTTT.

This clone was detected once. This sequence joins TRBV6-2 or TRBV6-3 and TRBJ2-2; 12 nucleotides agree with TRBD2. The CDR3 spans 18 residues. V shed 2 bases, J shed 2 bases, and the junction held 6 bases outside the gene matches. CDR1 is MNHEY and CDR2 is SVGEGT in the germline V gene. The CDR3 nucleotides read TGTGCCAGCAGTTACACCCGACTAGCGGGGGCTAACACCGGGGAGCTGTTTTTT. Amino acid sequence: CASSYTRLAGANTGELFF.

This clone came up once. The chain recombines TRBV6-5 with TRBJ1-1, with 8 bases identical to TRBD1. Germline trimming cut 6 bases from V and 1 base from J; bases unmatched to any gene: 4. Germline CDR1 reads MNHEY; CDR2 reads SVGAGI. The CDR3 runs 14 residues. Here the CDR3 reads CASRTGVRNTEAFF. CDR3 sequence (DNA): TGTGCCAGCAGGACAGGGGTGAGGAACACTGAAGCTTTCTTT.

In nucleotides, the CDR3 is TGTGCCAGCAGCTTATTAGGGGCCACAGATACGCAGTATTTT. It specifies CASSLLGATDTQYF. This chain links TRBV7-2 with TRBJ2-3, with a possible D match to TRBD1 (5 bases). Trimming shortened V by 2 bases and J by 2 bases, and 8 bases separated the two germline ends. This CDR3 has 14 residues. Germline V lookup: CDR1 SGHTA, CDR2 FQGNSA.

This clone was seen a few times. The V call is TRBV7-2, the J call TRBJ2-1; D is unresolved. Trimming shortened V by 1 base and J by 7 bases, and 8 bases separated the two germline ends. This CDR3 has 13 amino acids. CDR1 is SGHTA, CDR2 FQGNSA, per germline. The CDR3 loop reads CASSLDLSNEQFF. CDR3 bases: TGTGCCAGCAGCTTAGATTTATCGAATGAGCAGTTCTTC.

A word on this clone: The sample has other DNA sequences that encode this CDR3 too. The V gene is TRBV3-1 (or the pseudogene TRBV3-2), the J gene TRBJ2-1, with unresolved D. CDR1 is LGHDT, CDR2 YNNKEL, per germline (reference sequence). CDR3 length equals 12 residues. V lost 0 bases to trimming and J lost 6 bases, with 3 bases between them. The CDR3 DNA is TGTGCCAGCAGCCAAGATTTCAATGAGCAGTTCTTC. Translated: CASSQDFNEQFF.

The V call is TRBV18, the J call TRBJ1-5; no clear D gene. V lost 2 bases, J lost 2 bases, and 7 bases lay in between. The length of the CDR3 is 14 residues. Germline V gene sequence: CDR1 KGHSH, CDR2 LQKENI. The CDR3, as DNA: TGTGCCAGCTCACCATCGGCAGGCAATCAGCCCCAGCATTTT. It specifies CASSPSAGNQPQHF.

This clone was seen a single time. The rearrangement joins TRBV30 to TRBJ2-1; D not resolved. The CDR3 runs to 16 residues. CDR1 GTSNPN and CDR2 SVGIG come from the germline V gene (reference sequence). The V end was cut by 0 bases, the J end by 4 bases, with 16 bases between. This CDR3 reads CAWSVTAANLYNEQFF. Written as DNA, the CDR3 is TGTGCCTGGAGTGTAACGGCGGCAAACCTATACAATGAGCAGTTCTTC.

This chain links TRBV10-3 with TRBJ1-5; 12 bases agree with TRBD1. Germline trimming cut 2 bases from V and 5 bases from J; bases unmatched to any gene: 4. Germline values: CDR1 ENHRY, CDR2 SYGVKD. There are 16 residues in the CDR3. Written as DNA, the CDR3 is TGTGCCATCAGTGAGCGGGGGACAGGGGGCGATCAGCCCCAGCATTTT. Translated, it gives CAISERGTGGDQPQHF.

The J gene is TRBJ1-2, the V gene TRBV21-1. TRBV21-1 is reported as a pseudogene. This CDR3 spans 13 amino acids. CDR3: CASIGSNLYGYTF. The CDR3 bases are TGTGCCAGCATCGGTTCTAATCTATATGGCTACACCTTC.

This sequence joins TRBV3-1 (or the pseudogene TRBV3-2) and TRBJ2-7; D is perhaps TRBD2 (5 bases). Trimming pared 3 bases from V and 4 bases from J, leaving 16 bases between. From germline, CDR1 is LGHDT and CDR2 YNNKEL (reference sequence). The CDR3 loop spans 15 amino acids. The CDR3 loop reads CASSHPGGRPYEQYF. For the CDR3, the DNA is TGTGCCAGCAGCCATCCTGGAGGCAGGCCATACGAGCAGTACTTC.

The V call is TRBV6-5, the J call TRBJ1-4; TRBD1 matches at 8 bases. CDR1 and CDR2 from the germline V gene are MNHEY and SVGAGI. The CDR3 length is 15 residues. V lost 5 bases, J lost 8 bases, and 10 bases stayed unmatched. The CDR3 sequence: CASSRAQGAREKLFF. The CDR3 DNA follows: TGTGCCAGCAGTCGCGCCCAGGGGGCACGGGAAAAACTGTTTTTT.

J is TRBJ2-7 and V is TRBV6-1; D call uncertain. Per germline, CDR1 MNHNS and CDR2 SASEGT. The CDR3 runs 12 residues. Trimming took 1 base from V and 3 from J, leaving 4 bases between them. CDR3 bases: TGTGCCAGCAGTGAAGGAGGCTACGAGCAGTACTTC. Translation: CASSEGGYEQYF.

The chain has TRBV7-2 and TRBJ2-3, with D perhaps TRBD1 or TRBD2 (7 bases each). V was pared by 5 bases and J by 1 base, with 16 bases between. Germline V gene sequence: CDR1 SGHTA, CDR2 FQGNSA. CDR3 length: 16 residues. DNA for the CDR3: TGTGCCAGCAGCCCCGCAGGGAGGGGGCGCACAGATACGCAGTATTTT. Encoded protein: CASSPAGRGRTDTQYF.

The chain carries TRBV7-9 and TRBJ1-1; D possibly corresponds to TRBD1 (6 bases). From germline, CDR1 is SEHNR and CDR2 FQNEAQ (reference sequence). The CDR3 totals 15 residues. V was shortened by 2 bases and J by 0 bases, with 10 bases between the two germline ends. CDR3 sequence reads: CASSLRTDLNTEAFF. The CDR3 coding sequence is TGTGCCAGCAGCTTACGGACAGACCTGAACACTGAAGCTTTCTTT.